The 9 T cell receptor beta chains listed next were all sequenced from one sample in a study of blood T cell repertoires in COVID-19. The data were produced by immunoSEQ multiplex PCR, yet TCRdb's version contains in-frame clones alone and is incomplete. This table has some 200,000 clones, roughly 80% appearing once. Source material: PBMCs or T cells enriched from blood (not recorded which). The source of these receptors is a woman aged 45-65 years who had been exposed to COVID-19.

This clone was picked up one time. The CDR3 region has the DNA TGTGCCAGCAGCGCGGCTCTTAATTCACCCCTCCACTTT. This gives the protein CASSAALNSPLHF. The chain joins TRBV5-4 to TRBJ1-6; no clear D gene. CDR3 length equals 13 residues. V lost 4 bases and J lost 6, with 8 bases in between. Germline CDR1 is SGHNT and CDR2 is YYREEE (reference sequence).

Comments on this clone: The germline gene is not matched at one end of the junction; a read error may be the cause. The genes are TRBV7-9 and TRBJ1-5; perhaps TRBD1 as D (5 bases). The CDR3 runs to 15 residues. Per germline, CDR1 SEHNR and CDR2 FQNEAQ (reference sequence). The CDR3 loop reads CASSIAGGDNQPQHF. Here the CDR3 DNA reads TGTGCCAGCAGCATAGCGGGGGGAGACAATCAGCCCCAGCATTTT.

This chain connects TRBV19 to TRBJ1-3; tentatively, D is TRBD1 (5 bases). This CDR3 region has 16 residues. CDR1 and CDR2 (germline): LNHDA, SQIVND (reference sequence). V gave up 3 bases and J gave up 0 bases, with 12 bases separating them. CDR3 sequence (DNA): TGTGCCAGTAGTATCCTACAACAGGCCTCTGGAAACACCATATATTTT. Amino acid sequence: CASSILQQASGNTIYF.

The chain employs TRBV6-1 and TRBJ2-3, with D uncertain. V lost 0 bases, J lost 0 bases, and 13 bases lay in between. Germline V gene sequence: CDR1 MNHNS, CDR2 SASEGT. This CDR3 has 17 residues. This chain's CDR3 is CASSEALGRPSTDTQYF. In nucleotides, the CDR3 is TGTGCCAGCAGTGAAGCCCTGGGCAGACCTAGCACAGATACGCAGTATTTT.

The chain uses TRBV18 and TRBJ1-5; D ambiguous. Germline V CDR1 and CDR2: KGHSH, LQKENI. This CDR3 is 13 amino acids long. Trimming took 6 bases from V and 5 from J, leaving 11 bases between them. DNA for the CDR3: TGTGCCAGCTCGTTAACAGAGTATCAGCCCCAGCATTTT. Translated, it gives CASSLTEYQPQHF.

J is TRBJ2-5 and V is TRBV3-1 (or the pseudogene TRBV3-2); TRBD1 matches 7 bases. V dropped 10 bases and J dropped 0; count of bases not matched to a gene: 11. The CDR3 is made up of 15 amino acids. Germline V gene lookup returns CDR1 LGHDT and CDR2 YNNKEL (reference sequence). The CDR3 here is CATLGTDRYQETQYF. The CDR3 bases are TGTGCCACCCTGGGGACAGATCGATACCAAGAGACCCAGTACTTC.

V usage is TRBV19 and J usage is TRBJ1-3, with D uncertain. Germline CDR1 LNHDA, CDR2 SQIVND (reference sequence). V was pared by 7 bases and J by 4 bases, with 5 bases between. This CDR3 has 11 residues. DNA for the CDR3: TGTGCCAGTATTCGGGGAAACACCATATATTTT. Amino acid sequence: CASIRGNTIYF.

This clone has more than one count but fewer than ten. This sequence joins TRBV10-1 and TRBJ2-2, with TRBD2 matching over 10 bases. This CDR3 is built from 15 residues. Germline CDR1 WNHNN, CDR2 SYGVQD (reference sequence). The ends lost 4 bases at V and 4 bases at J; junction bases unmatched: 3. CDR3: CASSGGTSVTGELFF. DNA of the CDR3: TGCGCCAGCAGTGGAGGGACTAGCGTCACCGGGGAGCTGTTTTTT.

J is TRBJ1-1 and V is TRBV20-1, with D perhaps TRBD1 (5 bases). Germline V gene sequence: CDR1 DFQATT, CDR2 SNEGSKA (reference sequence). V lost 3 bases and J lost 2, with 16 bases in between. The CDR3 spans 15 residues. The DNA for the CDR3 is TGCAGTGCTAGTCCGGGGGGTGGGTTTAACACTGAAGCTTTCTTT. Protein: CSASPGGGFNTEAFF.